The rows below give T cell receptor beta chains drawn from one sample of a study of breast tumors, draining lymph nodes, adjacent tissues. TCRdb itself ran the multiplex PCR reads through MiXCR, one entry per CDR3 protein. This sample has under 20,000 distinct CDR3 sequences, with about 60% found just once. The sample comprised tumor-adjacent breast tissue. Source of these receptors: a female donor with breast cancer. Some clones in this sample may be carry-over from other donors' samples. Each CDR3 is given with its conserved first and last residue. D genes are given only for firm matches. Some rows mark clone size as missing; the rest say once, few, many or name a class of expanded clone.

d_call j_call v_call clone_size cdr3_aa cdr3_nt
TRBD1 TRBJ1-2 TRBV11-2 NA CASSLDGTAYGYTF TGTGCCAGCAGCTTAGATGGGACAGCCTATGGCTACACCTTC
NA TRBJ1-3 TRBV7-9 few CASSKVQGDSGNTIYF TGTGCCAGCAGCAAAGTCCAGGGTGACTCTGGAAACACCATATATTTT
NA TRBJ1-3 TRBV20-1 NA CSARATGMSSGNTIYF TGCAGTGCTAGAGCAACAGGGATGAGCTCTGGAAACACCATATATTTT
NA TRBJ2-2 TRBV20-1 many CSARVLTGELFF TGCAGTGCTAGAGTCCTCACCGGGGAGCTGTTTTTT
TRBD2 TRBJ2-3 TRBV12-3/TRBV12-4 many CASRSSGETDTQYF TGTGCCAGCAGGTCTAGCGGGGAAACAGATACGCAGTATTTT
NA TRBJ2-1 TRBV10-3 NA CAISESGDYNEQFF TGTGCCATCAGTGAGTCGGGGGACTACAATGAGCAGTTCTTC
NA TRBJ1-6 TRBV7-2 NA CASSLGGANSPLHF TGTGCCAGCAGCTTAGGGGGTGCTAATTCACCCCTCCACTTT
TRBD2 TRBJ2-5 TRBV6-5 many CASSHSIGTSQETQYF TGTGCCAGCAGTCACTCGATCGGGACTAGCCAAGAGACCCAGTACTTC
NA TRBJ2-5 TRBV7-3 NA CASSYGGGPSETQYF TGTGCCAGCAGCTACGGGGGAGGTCCCTCAGAGACCCAGTACTTC
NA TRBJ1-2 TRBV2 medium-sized CASCGWICDGYTF TGTGCCAGCTGCGGTTGGATATGCGATGGCTACACCTTC
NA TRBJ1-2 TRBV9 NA CASSPPQAINYGYTF TGTGCCAGCAGCCCCCCTCAAGCCATTAACTATGGCTACACCTTC
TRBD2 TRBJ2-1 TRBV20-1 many CSAQNSGGAYNEQFF TGCAGTGCCCAGAACAGCGGGGGGGCCTACAATGAGCAGTTCTTC
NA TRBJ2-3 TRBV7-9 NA CASSLVQGDGDTQYF TGTGCCAGCAGCTTAGTGCAGGGAGATGGAGATACGCAGTATTTT
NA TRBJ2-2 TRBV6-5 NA CASSYVGQVAGELFF TGTGCCAGCAGTTACGTCGGGCAAGTCGCCGGGGAGCTGTTTTTT
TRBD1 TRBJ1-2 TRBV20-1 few CSARDPGTGGYGYTF TGCAGTGCTAGAGATCCCGGGACAGGGGGCTATGGCTACACCTTC
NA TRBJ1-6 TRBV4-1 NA CASSQVANQPPLHF TGCGCCAGCAGCCAAGTCGCCAATCAGCCACCCCTCCACTTT
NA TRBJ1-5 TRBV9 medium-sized CASSPSGGAGQPQHF TGTGCCAGCAGCCCGAGCGGGGGTGCGGGGCAGCCCCAGCATTTT
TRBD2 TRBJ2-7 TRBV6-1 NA CASRETSANYEQYF TGTGCCAGCAGGGAAACTAGCGCCAACTACGAGCAGTACTTC
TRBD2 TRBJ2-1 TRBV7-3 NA CASSLAGVSYNEQFF TGTGCCAGCAGCTTGGCGGGAGTCTCCTACAATGAGCAGTTCTTC
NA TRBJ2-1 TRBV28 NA CASSGLQAGSYNEQFF TGTGCCAGCAGTGGATTACAGGCAGGGTCCTACAATGAGCAGTTCTTC
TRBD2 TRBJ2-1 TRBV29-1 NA CSVVLYLTSGRDGSYNEQFF TGCAGCGTTGTTCTGTACCTGACTAGCGGGAGAGATGGTTCCTACAATGAGCAGTTCTTC
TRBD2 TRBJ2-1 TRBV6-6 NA CASSYGGGAGGEQFF TGTGCCAGCAGTTACGGCGGGGGGGCAGGGGGTGAGCAGTTCTTC
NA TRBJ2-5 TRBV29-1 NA CSVEGRGPMTQYF TGCAGCGTTGAAGGGAGGGGTCCAATGACCCAGTACTTC
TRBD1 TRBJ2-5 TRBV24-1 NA CATSDPGTGETQYF TGTGCCACCAGTGACCCCGGGACAGGGGAGACCCAGTACTTC
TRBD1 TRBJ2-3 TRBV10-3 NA CAISGGDRASNTQYF TGTGCCATCAGTGGGGGGGACAGGGCTAGTAATACGCAGTATTTT
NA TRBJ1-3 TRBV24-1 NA CATSDHDRGNTIYF TGTGCCACCAGTGATCACGACAGGGGAAACACCATATATTTT
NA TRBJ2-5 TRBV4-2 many CASSRYLQETQYF TGTGCCAGCAGCCGTTACCTACAAGAGACCCAGTACTTC
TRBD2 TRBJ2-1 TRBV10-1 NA CASSDPGTSGKKQFF TGCGCCAGCAGTGACCCTGGGACTAGCGGGAAAAAGCAGTTCTTC
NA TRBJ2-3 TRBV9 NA CASSGVMAGTTQYF TGTGCCAGCAGCGGGGTTATGGCGGGAACTACGCAGTATTTT
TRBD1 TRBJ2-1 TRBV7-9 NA CASSLVLGQGYNEQFF TGTGCCAGCAGCTTAGTCCTGGGACAGGGGTACAATGAGCAGTTCTTC
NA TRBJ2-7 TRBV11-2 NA CASSPWQGFYEQYF TGTGCCAGCAGCCCATGGCAGGGGTTCTACGAGCAGTACTTC
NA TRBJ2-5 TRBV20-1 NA CSALLSETQYF TGCAGTGCCCTACTATCAGAGACCCAGTACTTC
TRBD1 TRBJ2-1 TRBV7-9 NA CASSLGTGGAGGEQFF TGTGCCAGCAGCTTGGGGACAGGGGGGGCAGGGGGTGAGCAGTTCTTC
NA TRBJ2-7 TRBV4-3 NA CASSQDISYEQYF TGCGCCAGCAGCCAAGACATATCCTACGAGCAGTACTTC
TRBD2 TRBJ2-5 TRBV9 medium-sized CASSVAESNSGGGRETQYF TGTGCCAGCAGCGTAGCGGAGAGTAATAGCGGGGGAGGTAGAGAGACCCAGTACTTC
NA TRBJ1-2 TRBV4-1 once CASSQGRSVPVYGYTF TGCGCCAGCAGCCAAGGTCGGAGCGTACCTGTCTATGGCTACACCTTC